The 11 T cell receptor beta chains given below trace back to one sample, sequenced in a study of T cell responses to AZD1222 COVID-19 vaccine. Generated by immunoSEQ multiplex PCR, the TCRdb table keeps only in-frame clones and is missing some. The sample records 95,000 to 130,000 clones, 85% to 95% being singletons. The sequencing used peripheral blood, collected on day 0 of AZD1222 vaccination. These receptors all come from an adult in good health.

The CDR3 bases are TGTGCCAGCCGGCCTAGCGGGTGGTACGAGCAGTACTTC. Amino acids: CASRPSGWYEQYF. This chain links TRBV28 with TRBJ2-7, with 8 bases matching TRBD2. Germline V gene data show CDR1 as MDHEN and CDR2 as SYDVKM. J lost 4 bases, V lost 8 bases, and 7 bases had no gene match. This CDR3 is built from 13 residues. The whole variable domain, filled in from reference TRBV28 and TRBJ2-7, reads DVKVTQSSRYLVKRTGEKVFLECVQDMDHENMFWYRQDPGLGLRLIYFSYDVKMKEKGDIPEGYSVSREKKERFSLILESASTNQTSMYLCASRPSGWYEQYFGPGTRLTVT.

The chain employs TRBV6-1 and TRBJ2-7; D is ambiguous. V was pared by 3 bases and J by 4 bases, with 13 bases between. The germline gives CDR1 MNHNS, CDR2 SASEGT. The CDR3 is 14 amino acids. CDR3 DNA: TGTGCCAGCAGTGACGGGTACAGAACGTACGAGCAGTACTTC. Its protein is CASSDGYRTYEQYF.

The rearrangement joins TRBV6-4 to TRBJ1-5; D unresolved. The germline V gene encodes CDR1 MRHNA and CDR2 SNTAGT. Trimming left V 10 bases short and J 6 bases short, with 13 bases between. The CDR3 is 12 residues long. The CDR3 is CAILKMGQPQHF. DNA of the CDR3: TGTGCCATCCTGAAGATGGGTCAGCCCCAGCATTTT.

The V and J genes are TRBV18 and TRBJ1-5, with unresolved D. The ends were cut back, 6 bases at V and 0 bases at J, with 12 bases in the middle. This CDR3 contains 15 residues. From germline, CDR1 is KGHSH and CDR2 LQKENI. The CDR3 DNA follows: TGTGCCAGCTCCGCGGGCGATTATAGCAATCAGCCCCAGCATTTT. Translating it yields CASSAGDYSNQPQHF.

The gene calls are TRBV5-4 and TRBJ1-1; D gene uncertain. The ends were cut back, 6 bases at V and 7 bases at J, with 4 bases in the middle. CDR1 is SGHNT, CDR2 YYREEE, per germline (reference sequence). The CDR3 loop spans 9 amino acids. The CDR3 sequence is CASKGEAFF. DNA of the CDR3: TGTGCCAGCAAGGGTGAAGCTTTCTTT. The full variable domain, its missing parts supplied by reference TRBV5-4 and TRBJ1-1, is ETGVTQSPTHLIKTRGQQVTLRCSSQSGHNTVSWYQQALGQGPQFIFQYYREEENGRGNFPPRFSGLQFPNYSSELNVNALELDDSALYLCASKGEAFFGQGTRLTVV.

This clone was observed a handful of times. The chain recombines TRBV7-9 with TRBJ1-1, with a possible D match to TRBD1 (5 bases). Looked up from germline, CDR1 is SEHNR and CDR2 is FQNEAQ (reference sequence). Trimming cost V 11 bases and J 0 bases, with 10 bases left between them. This CDR3 comprises 12 residues. In nucleotides, the CDR3 is TGTGCCTCGCGGGACTTGAACACTGAAGCTTTCTTT. Its translation is CASRDLNTEAFF.

V gene TRBV7-9 combines with J gene TRBJ2-7; D is ambiguous. Germline-derived CDR1 and CDR2 are SEHNR and FQNEAQ (reference sequence). Trimming cost V 5 bases and J 3 bases, with 14 bases left between them. The CDR3 spans 14 residues. CDR3 sequence reads: CASSRSASLYEQYF. The CDR3 bases are TGTGCCAGCAGCCGATCGGCAAGCCTCTACGAGCAGTACTTC.

This sequence joins TRBV5-1 and TRBJ2-5; D call uncertain. Trimming cost V 0 bases and J 2 bases, with 8 bases left between them. This CDR3 comprises 14 residues. CDR1 and CDR2 (germline): SGHRS, YFSETQ. Here the CDR3 DNA reads TGCGCCAGCAGCTTGGTGGTAGAACAAGAGACCCAGTACTTC. Protein: CASSLVVEQETQYF.

The gene calls are TRBV5-6 and TRBJ2-2; a weak D match, TRBD1 (6 bases). CDR3 length equals 16 residues. Trimming removed 0 bases from V and 1 base from J, with 10 bases in between. Germline CDR1 is SGHDT and CDR2 is YYEEEE. CDR3 nucleotides: TGTGCCAGCAGCTTGGGAACAGGGCAGAACACCGGGGAGCTGTTTTTT. Protein sequence: CASSLGTGQNTGELFF.

The chain joins TRBV5-1 to TRBJ2-1, with 9 bases aligning to TRBD2. There are 12 residues in the CDR3. Germline assignment: CDR1 SGHRS and CDR2 YFSETQ. Unmatched junction bases numbered 3, after V lost 5 bases and J lost 9 bases. In DNA form, the CDR3 reads TGCGCCAGCAGGCGGGAGGGCCGTGAGCAGTTCTTC. This gives the protein CASRREGREQFF.

The chain combines TRBV27 with TRBJ1-1; 7 positions agree with TRBD1. The CDR3 spans 14 residues. With V trimmed by 2 bases and J by 1 base, 1 base remained unmatched. In germline, CDR1 is MNHEY, CDR2 SMNVEV (reference sequence). The CDR3 region is CASSLRQGNTEAFF. CDR3 nucleotide sequence: TGTGCCAGCAGTTTAAGACAGGGGAACACTGAAGCTTTCTTT.